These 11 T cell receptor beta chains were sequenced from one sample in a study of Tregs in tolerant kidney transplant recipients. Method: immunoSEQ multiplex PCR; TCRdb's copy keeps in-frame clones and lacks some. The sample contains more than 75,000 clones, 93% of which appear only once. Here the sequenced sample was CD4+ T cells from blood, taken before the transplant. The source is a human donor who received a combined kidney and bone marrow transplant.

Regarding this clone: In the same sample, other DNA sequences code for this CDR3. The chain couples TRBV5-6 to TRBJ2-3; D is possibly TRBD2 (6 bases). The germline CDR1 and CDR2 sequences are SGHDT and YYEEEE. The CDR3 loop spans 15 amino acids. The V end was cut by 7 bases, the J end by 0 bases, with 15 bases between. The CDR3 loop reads CASSRDWRSTDTQYF. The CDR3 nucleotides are TGTGCCAGCTCGAGGGACTGGCGGAGCACAGATACGCAGTATTTT.

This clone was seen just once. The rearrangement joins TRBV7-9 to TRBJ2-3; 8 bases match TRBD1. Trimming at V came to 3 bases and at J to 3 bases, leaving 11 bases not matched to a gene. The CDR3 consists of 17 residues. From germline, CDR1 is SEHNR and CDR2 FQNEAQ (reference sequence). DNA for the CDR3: TGTGCCAGCAGCTTTGCCAGGGGGCGCTTTAGTACAGATACGCAGTATTTT. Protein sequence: CASSFARGRFSTDTQYF.

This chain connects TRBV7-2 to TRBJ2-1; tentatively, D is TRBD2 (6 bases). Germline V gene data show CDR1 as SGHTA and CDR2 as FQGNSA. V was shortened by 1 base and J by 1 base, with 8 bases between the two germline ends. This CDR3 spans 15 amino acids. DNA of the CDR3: TGTGCCAGCAGCTTAGTGGGACTTTCCTACAATGAGCAGTTCTTC. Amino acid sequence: CASSLVGLSYNEQFF.

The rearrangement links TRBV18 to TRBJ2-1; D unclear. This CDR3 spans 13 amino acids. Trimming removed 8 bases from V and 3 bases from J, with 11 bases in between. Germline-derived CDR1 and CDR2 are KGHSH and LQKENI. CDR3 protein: CASRPGVYNEQFF. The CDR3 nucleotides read TGTGCCAGCCGCCCGGGTGTCTACAATGAGCAGTTCTTC.

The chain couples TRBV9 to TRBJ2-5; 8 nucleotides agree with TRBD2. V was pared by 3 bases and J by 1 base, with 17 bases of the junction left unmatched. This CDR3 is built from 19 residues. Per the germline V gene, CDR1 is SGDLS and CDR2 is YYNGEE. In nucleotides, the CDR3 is TGTGCCAGCAGCGCTTGGGGAGCTAGCGGGCCCGGTATCCAAGAGACCCAGTACTTC. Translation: CASSAWGASGPGIQETQYF.

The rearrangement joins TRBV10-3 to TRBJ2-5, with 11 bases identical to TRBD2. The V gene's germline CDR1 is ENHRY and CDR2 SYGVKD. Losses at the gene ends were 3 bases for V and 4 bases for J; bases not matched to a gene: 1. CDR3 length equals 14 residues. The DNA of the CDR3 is TGTGCCATCAGTGAACTAGCGGGAGCAGAGACCCAGTACTTC. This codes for CAISELAGAETQYF.

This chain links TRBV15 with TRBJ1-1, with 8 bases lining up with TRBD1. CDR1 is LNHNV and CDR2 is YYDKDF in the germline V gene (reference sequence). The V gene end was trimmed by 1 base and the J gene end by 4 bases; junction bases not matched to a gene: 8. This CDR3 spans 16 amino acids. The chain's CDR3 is CATSRARTGYSTEAFF. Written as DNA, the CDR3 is TGTGCCACCAGCAGAGCTCGGACAGGGTATTCCACTGAAGCTTTCTTT. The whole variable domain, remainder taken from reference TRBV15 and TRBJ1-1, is DAMVIQNPRYQVTQFGKPVTLSCSQTLNHNVMYWYQQKSSQAPKLLFHYYDKDFNNEADTPDNFQSRRPNTSFCFLDIRSPGLGDTAMYLCATSRARTGYSTEAFFGQGTRLTVV.

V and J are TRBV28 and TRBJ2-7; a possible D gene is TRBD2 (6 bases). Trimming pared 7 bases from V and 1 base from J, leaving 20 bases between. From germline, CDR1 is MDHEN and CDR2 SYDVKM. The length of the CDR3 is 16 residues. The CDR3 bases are TGTGCCAGCACCAATAGACTAGGCCCATCTTCCTACGAGCAGTACTTC. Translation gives CASTNRLGPSSYEQYF.

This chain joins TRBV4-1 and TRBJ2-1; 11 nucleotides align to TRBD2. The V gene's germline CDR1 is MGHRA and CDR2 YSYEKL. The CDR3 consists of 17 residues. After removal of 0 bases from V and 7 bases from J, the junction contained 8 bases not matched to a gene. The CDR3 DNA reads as TGCGCCAGCAGCCAAGAGTTTAGCGGGGGGGCGTGGAATGAGCAGTTCTTC. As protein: CASSQEFSGGAWNEQFF.

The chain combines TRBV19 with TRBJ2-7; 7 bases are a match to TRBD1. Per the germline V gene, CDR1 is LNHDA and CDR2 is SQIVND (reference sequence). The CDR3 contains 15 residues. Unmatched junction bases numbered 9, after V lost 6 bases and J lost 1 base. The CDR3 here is CASRSRDSVSYEQYF. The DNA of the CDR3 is TGTGCCAGTAGGTCTCGGGACAGCGTATCCTACGAGCAGTACTTC.

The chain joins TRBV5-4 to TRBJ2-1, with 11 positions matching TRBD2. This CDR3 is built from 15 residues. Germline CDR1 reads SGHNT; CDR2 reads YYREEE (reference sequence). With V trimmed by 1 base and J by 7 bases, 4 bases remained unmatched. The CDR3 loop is CASSLTSGRFNEQFF. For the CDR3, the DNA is TGTGCCAGCAGCTTGACTAGCGGGAGATTTAATGAGCAGTTCTTC.